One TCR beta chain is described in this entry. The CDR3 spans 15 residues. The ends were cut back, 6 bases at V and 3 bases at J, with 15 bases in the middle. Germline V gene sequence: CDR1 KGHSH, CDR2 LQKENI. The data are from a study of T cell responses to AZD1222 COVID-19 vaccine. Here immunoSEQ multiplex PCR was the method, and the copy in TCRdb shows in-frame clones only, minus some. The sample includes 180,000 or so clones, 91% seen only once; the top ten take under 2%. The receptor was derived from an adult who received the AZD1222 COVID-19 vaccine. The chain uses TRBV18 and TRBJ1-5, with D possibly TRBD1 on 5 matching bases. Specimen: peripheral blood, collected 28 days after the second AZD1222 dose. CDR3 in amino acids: CASSQRQGVNQPQHF. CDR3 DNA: TGTGCCAGCTCGCAGAGGCAAGGGGTCAATCAGCCCCAGCATTTT.